This T cell receptor beta chain is drawn from a study of OX40 agonist ivuxolimab in advanced cancers. Data came from immunoSEQ multiplex PCR; TCRdb stores just in-frame clones and leaves some out. The table shows 4,500 to 7,000 clones, with less than 80% occurring only once. Trimming pared 3 bases from V and 1 base from J, leaving 11 bases between. Germline V gives CDR1 SGDLS, CDR2 YYNGEE. The CDR3 runs to 14 residues. Source: CD4+ or CD8+ T cells sorted from blood, taken in a trial of the OX40 agonist ivuxolimab. The source of this sequence is an adult with an advanced solid tumor such as melanoma, head and neck, liver or kidney cancer. The gene calls are TRBV9 and TRBJ2-7, with D possibly being TRBD2 (5 bases). CDR3 sequence: CASSARGESYEQYF. The DNA for the CDR3 is TGTGCCAGCAGCGCCCGTGGGGAGTCCTACGAGCAGTACTTC.